This T cell receptor beta chain was recovered during a study of shared clonotypes between healthy human individuals. Overall study context: Plates per donor: three CD4 naive, three CD4 memory, two CD8 naive, one CD8 memory. Whole-study results and caveats: Sampling was confined to blood; repertoires within tissues likely differ. Across a handful of donors, naive CD4 shared 4.5% to 6%, naive CD8 approximately 3.5%, memory CD4 2% to 2.5%, memory CD8 about 0.4%.

About this clone itself: Its antigen is unidentified. Other DNA sequences in this sample translate to the same CDR3.

Sequenced by immunoSEQ multiplex PCR; TCRdb stores in-frame clones only, minus some. The sample holds about 1.1 million clones, 77% seen once. CDR3 size: 15 residues. The trim removed 6 bases at V and 4 bases at J, leaving 4 bases unmatched. Germline CDR1 and CDR2: MNHNS and SASEGT. Each donor was a Caucasian adult residing in Nashville, Tennessee. Source material: memory CD4+ T cells from PBMCs. The sample's subset: CD45RA-negative fraction. The sequence was collected from a young man in good health. Some clones in this sample may be carry-over from other donors' samples. The chain has TRBV6-1 and TRBJ2-3; 13 bases align to TRBD2. The CDR3 region has the DNA TGTGCCAGCAGAAGACTAGCGGGAGGTTCAGATACGCAGTATTTT. Residues: CASRRLAGGSDTQYF.